These 11 T cell receptor beta chains came from one sample sequenced in a study of blood T cell repertoires in COVID-19. Assay used: immunoSEQ multiplex PCR; TCRdb lists only in-frame clones, some missing. The sample lists under 150,000 clones; 84% were seen once. Specimen: peripheral blood. Receptors were obtained from a human donor in a cohort sampled during active COVID-19.

This sequence joins TRBV3-1 (or the pseudogene TRBV3-2) and TRBJ2-5, with 13 bases matching TRBD2. This CDR3 contains 16 residues. Trimming at V came to 4 bases and at J to 5 bases, leaving 7 bases not matched to a gene. CDR1 is LGHDT and CDR2 is YNNKEL in the germline V gene (reference sequence). The CDR3 spells CASSRGELAGGETQYF. The CDR3 region has the DNA TGTGCCAGCAGCCGCGGAGAACTAGCGGGGGGGGAGACCCAGTACTTC.

The chain uses TRBV5-6 and TRBJ1-4, with 10 bases identical to TRBD1. J lost 7 bases, V lost 0 bases, and 6 bases had no gene match. Germline-derived CDR1 and CDR2 are SGHDT and YYEEEE. The CDR3 sequence is 16 residues long. This chain's CDR3 is CASSLAQDRGIEKLFF. In DNA, the CDR3 is TGTGCCAGCAGCTTGGCCCAGGACAGGGGGATTGAAAAACTGTTTTTT.

The chain recombines TRBV13 with TRBJ2-7; D might be TRBD2 (5 bases). Germline V gene sequence: CDR1 PRHDT, CDR2 FYEKMQ (reference sequence). V was cut by 7 bases and J by 4 bases, with 17 bases left in between. The CDR3 spans 14 residues. CDR3 sequence reads: CASTRASRTYEQYF. The CDR3 region has the DNA TGTGCCAGCACTAGGGCTAGCCGTACTTACGAGCAGTACTTC.

In its sample, this clone was seen once. CDR3 nucleotides: TGTGCCAGCTCGCGGGGCGAGGAGGGCGAGCAGTACTTC. This codes for CASSRGEEGEQYF. V usage is TRBV18 and J usage is TRBJ2-7, with TRBD2 as a possible D gene (6 bases). V lost 6 bases and J lost 6, with 15 bases in between. Germline V CDR1 and CDR2: KGHSH, LQKENI. This CDR3 is 13 amino acids long. Complete variable domain (other parts from reference TRBV18 and TRBJ2-7): NAGVMQNPRHLVRRRGQEARLRCSPMKGHSHVYWYRQLPEEGLKFMVYLQKENIIDESGMPKERFSAEFPKEGPSILRIQQVVRGDSAAYFCASSRGEEGEQYFGPGTRLTVT.

This chain connects TRBV6-5 to TRBJ1-2; 9 bases match TRBD1. Trimming took 5 bases from V and 8 from J; bases not matched to a gene: 9. The germline gives CDR1 MNHEY, CDR2 SVGAGI. The CDR3 extends over 14 amino acids. The CDR3 sequence is CASSRSGTGRGYTF. The CDR3 region has the DNA TGTGCCAGCAGTCGCTCCGGGACAGGGAGAGGCTACACCTTC.

This chain links TRBV7-3 with TRBJ2-3, with D tentatively TRBD2 (7 bases). V was pared by 2 bases and J by 2 bases, with 11 bases between. This CDR3 contains 15 residues. CDR1 and CDR2 from the germline V gene are SGHTA and FQGTGA. As DNA, the CDR3 is TGTGCCAGCAGCTTAGGGCGGGGGCCCACAGATACGCAGTATTTT. Protein: CASSLGRGPTDTQYF.

V gene TRBV5-4 combines with J gene TRBJ2-7; 7 positions agree with TRBD2. Germline-derived CDR1 and CDR2 are SGHNT and YYREEE (reference sequence). CDR3 length equals 13 residues. The junction had 0 bases not matched to a gene; V was cut back by 1 base and J by 2 bases. CDR3 loop: CASSLSGAYEQYF. Written as DNA, the CDR3 is TGTGCCAGCAGCTTGAGCGGGGCCTACGAGCAGTACTTC.

The chain joins TRBV27 to TRBJ2-7; D is uncertain. The CDR3 is 13 amino acids. The germline V gene encodes CDR1 MNHEY and CDR2 SMNVEV (reference sequence). Trimming stripped 2 bases from V and 2 bases from J, with 7 bases between. In nucleotides, the CDR3 is TGTGCCAGCAGTTTAGGTCCGGCCTACGAGCAGTACTTC. Residues: CASSLGPAYEQYF.

The gene calls are TRBV30 and TRBJ2-7; D not certain. The V end lost 4 bases, the J end lost 0 bases, and 10 bases lay between the germline ends. This CDR3 spans 13 amino acids. Germline loops: CDR1 GTSNPN, CDR2 SVGIG (reference sequence). The DNA of the CDR3 is TGTGCCTGGAAGTATGGCTTCTCCTACGAGCAGTACTTC. This translates into CAWKYGFSYEQYF. Variable domain in full (rest from reference TRBV30 and TRBJ2-7): SQTIHQWPATLVQPVGSPLSLECTVEGTSNPNLYWYRQAAGRGLQLLFYSVGIGQISSEVPQNLSASRPQDRQFILSSKKLLLSDSGFYLCAWKYGFSYEQYFGPGTRLTVT.

V and J are TRBV25-1 and TRBJ1-2, with TRBD1 identical over 10 bases. The germline CDR1 and CDR2 sequences are MGHDK and SYGVNS. V dropped 4 bases and J dropped 5; count of bases not matched to a gene: 7. The CDR3 is 15 amino acids. The CDR3 DNA sequence: TGTGCCAGCAGTGGCCGGGACAGGGGCACTTATGGCTACACCTTC. Translating it yields CASSGRDRGTYGYTF.

J is TRBJ2-2 and V is TRBV23-1; 8 bases line up with TRBD2. TRBV23-1 qualifies as an ORF whose function is uncertain. V gave up 7 bases and J gave up 5 bases; unmatched junction bases: 6. The CDR3 totals 14 residues. Here the CDR3 DNA reads TGCGCCAGCACGCCCCCGGGGGGGACCGGGGAGCTGTTTTTT. Its translation is CASTPPGGTGELFF.